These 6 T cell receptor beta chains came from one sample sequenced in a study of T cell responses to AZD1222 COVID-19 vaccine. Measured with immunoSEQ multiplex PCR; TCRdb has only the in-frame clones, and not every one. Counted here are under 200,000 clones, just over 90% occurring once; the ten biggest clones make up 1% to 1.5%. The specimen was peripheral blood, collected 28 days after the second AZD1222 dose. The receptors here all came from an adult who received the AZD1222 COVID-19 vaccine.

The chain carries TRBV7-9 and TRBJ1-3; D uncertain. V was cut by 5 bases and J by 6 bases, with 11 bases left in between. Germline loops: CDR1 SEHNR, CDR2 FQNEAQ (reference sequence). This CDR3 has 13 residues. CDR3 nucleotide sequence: TGTGCCAGCAGCCGTACAGAGGAAAACACCATATATTTT. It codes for CASSRTEENTIYF.

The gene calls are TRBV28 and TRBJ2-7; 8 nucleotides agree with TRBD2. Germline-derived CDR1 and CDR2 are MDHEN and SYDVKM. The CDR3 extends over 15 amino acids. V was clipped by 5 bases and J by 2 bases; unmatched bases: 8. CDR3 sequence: CASSLPGSGAYEQYF. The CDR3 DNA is TGTGCCAGCAGTCTCCCGGGTAGCGGGGCCTACGAGCAGTACTTC.

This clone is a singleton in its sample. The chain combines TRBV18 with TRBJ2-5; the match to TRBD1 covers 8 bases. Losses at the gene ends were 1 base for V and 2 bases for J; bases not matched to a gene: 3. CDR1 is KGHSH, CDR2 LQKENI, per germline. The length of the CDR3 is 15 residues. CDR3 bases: TGTGCCAGCTCACCACAGTACAGGGGGCAAGAGACCCAGTACTTC. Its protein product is CASSPQYRGQETQYF.

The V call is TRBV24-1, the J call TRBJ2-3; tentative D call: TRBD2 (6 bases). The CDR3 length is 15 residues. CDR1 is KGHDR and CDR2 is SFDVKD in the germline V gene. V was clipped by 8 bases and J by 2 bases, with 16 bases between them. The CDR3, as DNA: TGTGCCACCACCGGGGGAGATGAGAACACAGATACGCAGTATTTT. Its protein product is CATTGGDENTDTQYF.

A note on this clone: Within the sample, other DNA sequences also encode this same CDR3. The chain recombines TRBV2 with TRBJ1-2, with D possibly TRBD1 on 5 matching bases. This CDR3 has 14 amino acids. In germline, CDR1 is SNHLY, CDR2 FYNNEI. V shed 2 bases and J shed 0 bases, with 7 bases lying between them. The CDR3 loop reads CASSERGPNYGYTF. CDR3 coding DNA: TGTGCCAGCAGTGAACGGGGACCTAACTATGGCTACACCTTC.

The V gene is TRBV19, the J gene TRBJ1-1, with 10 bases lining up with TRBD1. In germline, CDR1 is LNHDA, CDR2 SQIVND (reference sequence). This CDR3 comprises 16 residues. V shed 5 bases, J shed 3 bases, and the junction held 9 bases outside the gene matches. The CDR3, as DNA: TGTGCCAGTAGTCCGCGACAGGGGGCTGGGGACACTGAAGCTTTCTTT. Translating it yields CASSPRQGAGDTEAFF.